One sample yielded the 20 T cell receptor beta chains listed below, sequenced in a study of tissue T cells after allogeneic stem cell transplantation. Documented time point: mouse harvest day 7 after allogeneic transplant. Mouse grafts combined 10^7 T-cell-depleted bone marrow cells with 10^6 splenic CD5+ T cells. Assay: immunoSEQ multiplex PCR; the TCRdb copy retains only in-frame clones and omits some. Among more than 7,000 clones, approximately 46% were seen once, and the ten largest hold 8.4%. The material sequenced was gut tissue. The receptor source for this set is a female BALB/c mouse given C57BL/6 T cells with graft-versus-host disease after an allogeneic hematopoietic cell transplant.

Remarks on this clone: The germline and genes are mouse ones. The CDR3 end is not reached by the read, which stops 1 residue before it; the germline J gene fills it in. The genes are TRBV26 and TRBJ2-7, with D possibly TRBD1 on 5 matching bases. Looked up from germline, CDR1 is KGHPV and CDR2 is FQNQEV (reference sequence). Trimming removed 3 bases at V and 4 bases at J, with 13 bases between. CDR3 size: 14 residues. The CDR3 DNA, read in part, is TGTGCCAGCAGTCTCCCCTCCCAGGGTTATGAACAGTAC. It is translated as CASSLPSQGYEQY. The CDR3 in its entirety is CASSLPSQGYEQYF.

This clone was seen only a few times. All gene names here are mouse names. The CDR3 end falls 1 residue outside the read, so it is completed with the germline J gene. V is TRBV26 and J is TRBJ2-7, with TRBD2 identical over 12 bases. The V segment lost 5 bases and the J segment 4 bases; nucleotides outside the gene matches: 3. In germline, CDR1 is KGHPV, CDR2 FQNQEV (reference sequence). The CDR3 length is 14 residues. CDR3: CASSATGGAYEQYF. The DNA read from the CDR3 is TGTGCCAGCAGTGCGACTGGGGGGGCGTATGAACAGTAC.

As concerns this clone: The gene symbols are mouse symbols. The sequenced fragment ends 1 residue before the CDR3 boundary, so the rest is inferred from the germline J gene. The chain is built from TRBV15 and TRBJ2-4, with D possibly being TRBD2 (7 bases). The germline V gene has CDR1 SGHND and CDR2 FRSKSL. V was shortened by 5 bases and J by 1 base, with 16 bases between the two germline ends. The CDR3 length is 16 residues. The CDR3 reads CASSPPGGRGQNTLYF. CDR3 bases read: TGTGCCAGCAGTCCACCGGGGGGCAGGGGTCAAAACACCTTGTAC.

This clone was counted between two and nine times. The gene names here belong to mouse. The sequence runs out 1 residue before the end of the CDR3; the remainder is reconstructed from the germline J gene. The V and J genes are TRBV3 and TRBJ2-7; the match to TRBD1 covers 11 bases. J gave up 4 bases and V 3 bases, and 2 bases lay outside the gene matches. CDR3 length: 14 amino acids. Germline V gene data show CDR1 as SNHLY and CDR2 as FYNGKV (reference sequence). The part of the CDR3 DNA that was read is TGTGCCAGCAGCTTCGGGACAGGGGGTTATGAACAGTAC. Amino acid sequence: CASSFGTGGYEQY. The whole CDR3 reads CASSFGTGGYEQYF.

Concerning this clone itself: Mouse gene names apply. With the read ending 1 residue before the CDR3 end, the germline J gene is used to fill in that end. The rearrangement uses TRBV26 and TRBJ1-4; weak D call: TRBD1 (6 bases). This CDR3 has 14 residues. CDR1 KGHPV and CDR2 FQNQEV come from the germline V gene (reference sequence). Trimming removed 8 bases at V and 0 bases at J, with 10 bases between. The CDR3: CASRTGFSNERLFF. The sequenced CDR3 bases are TGTGCCAGCCGCACAGGGTTTTCCAACGAAAGATTATTT.

Worth noting for this clone: Germline and genes here are mouse. From the germline J gene comes the end of the CDR3, since the read stops 1 residue before it. The V call is TRBV3, the J call TRBJ2-1, with 9 nucleotides matching TRBD2. Losses at the gene ends were 1 base for V and 6 bases for J; bases not matched to a gene: 4. Germline V CDR1 and CDR2: SNHLY, FYNGKV (reference sequence). The CDR3 contains 15 residues. The CDR3 is CASSLGWGGLAEQFF. Incomplete CDR3 DNA: TGTGCCAGCAGCTTAGGCTGGGGGGGACTTGCTGAGCAGTTC.

A few counts support this clone. Mouse names are used for the genes. Read sequence stops 1 residue before the CDR3 end, and the germline J gene provides the missing end. The rearrangement uses TRBV14 and TRBJ2-2; 7 bases align to TRBD1. Germline CDR1 is SGHDT and CDR2 is FRDEAV. Trimming took 2 bases from V and 4 from J; bases not matched to a gene: 2. The CDR3 runs 14 residues. CDR3 DNA, as far as it was read: TGTGCCAGCAGTTTACCAGGGGGCACCGGGCAGCTCTAC. It encodes CASSLPGGTGQLY. The entire CDR3 reads CASSLPGGTGQLYF.

Remarks on this clone: Mouse names are used for the genes. The missing CDR3 end, 1 residue past where the read stops, is filled in from the germline J gene. The genes are TRBV3 and TRBJ2-1, with 7 bases lining up with TRBD1. V was pared by 3 bases and J by 0 bases, with 2 bases of the junction left unmatched. CDR1 and CDR2 (germline): SNHLY, FYNGKV (reference sequence). This CDR3 region has 15 residues. Here the CDR3 reads CASSFGQVNYAEQFF. CDR3 bases read: TGTGCCAGCAGCTTCGGACAGGTTAACTATGCTGAGCAGTTC. Based on the CDR3 plus reference TRBV3 and TRBJ2-1, the full variable domain is GPKVLQIPSHQIIDMGQMVTLNCDPVSNHLYFYWYKQILGQQMEFLVNFYNGKVMEKSKLFKDQFSVERPDGSYFTLKIQPTALEDSAVYFCASSFGQVNYAEQFFGPGTRLTVL.

Concerning this clone: The genes are named according to mouse. Incomplete CDR3 DNA: TGTGCCAGCAGCTTAGGCAGGGCGAACTCCGACTACACC. The encoded protein is CASSLGRANSDYT. The CDR3, in full, reads CASSLGRANSDYTF. The chain links TRBV3 to TRBJ1-2; TRBD1 is a possible D gene (5 bases). Read data end 1 residue before the CDR3 end; the end is taken from the germline J gene. The CDR3 contains 14 residues. Germline V lookup: CDR1 SNHLY, CDR2 FYNGKV (reference sequence). Trimming took off 1 base at V and 2 bases at J, with 8 bases between the two ends.

Only a few counts were recorded for this clone. Genes and germline come from the mouse. Read coverage stops 1 residue before the CDR3 terminus; the germline J gene supplies the remainder. The genes are TRBV23 and TRBJ2-7; the table calls TRBD2, which could not be checked here. Germline values: CDR1 KGHTA, CDR2 FQNQQP. This CDR3 region has 11 residues. The CDR3 reads CSSSRLVEQYF. The DNA read from the CDR3 is TGCTCCAGCAGTCGACTGGTTGAACAGTAC.

A note on this clone: These gene names are mouse names. From the germline J gene comes the end of the CDR3, since the read stops 1 residue before it. The rearrangement uses TRBV3 and TRBJ2-4; D is undetermined. Germline V gene sequence: CDR1 SNHLY, CDR2 FYNGKV (reference sequence). The CDR3 consists of 11 residues. Trimming took off 6 bases at V and 2 bases at J, with 3 bases between the two ends. The covered CDR3 bases are TGTGCCAGCAGAAATCAAAACACCTTGTAC. It specifies CASRNQNTLY. The whole CDR3 protein reads CASRNQNTLYF. The complete variable domain, with remaining parts taken from reference TRBV3 and TRBJ2-4, reads GPKVLQIPSHQIIDMGQMVTLNCDPVSNHLYFYWYKQILGQQMEFLVNFYNGKVMEKSKLFKDQFSVERPDGSYFTLKIQPTALEDSAVYFCASRNQNTLYFGAGTRLSVL.

This clone was detected a few times. Each gene name is a mouse one. Read sequence stops 1 residue before the CDR3 end, and the germline J gene provides the missing end. The gene calls are TRBV15 and TRBJ2-7, with 12 positions matching TRBD2. The CDR3 spans 15 residues. Germline V lookup: CDR1 SGHND, CDR2 FRSKSL. V dropped 6 bases and J dropped 0; count of bases not matched to a gene: 3. CDR3 residues: CASRSGLGGSYEQYF. The sequenced CDR3 bases are TGTGCCAGCAGGTCGGGACTGGGGGGCTCCTATGAACAGTAC. Filled out from reference TRBV15 and TRBJ2-7, the complete variable domain reads DAGVTQTPRHEVAEKGQTIILKCEPVSGHNDLFWYRQTKIQGLELLSYFRSKSLMEDGGAFKDRFKAEMLNSSFSTLKIQPTEPKDSAVYLCASRSGLGGSYEQYFGPGTRLTVL.

Regarding this clone: The gene symbols are mouse symbols. The CDR3 is cut off 1 residue early in the read; its end comes from the germline J gene. The chain joins TRBV12-2 to TRBJ1-3; possible D gene TRBD1, 5 bases. This CDR3 has 14 residues. Germline V lookup: CDR1 SGHLS, CDR2 HYDKME. Trimming stripped 0 bases from V and 1 base from J, with 6 bases between. The CDR3 here is CASSLEGSGNTLYF. The sequenced CDR3 bases are TGTGCCAGCTCTCTCGAGGGGTCTGGAAATACGCTCTAT.

The table lists this clone with a few counts. Mouse gene names and germline throughout. The read terminates 1 residue before the CDR3 end, so the remaining end is supplied by the germline J gene. This chain uses TRBV12-1 with TRBJ2-2; 9 bases map to TRBD2. The germline V gene has CDR1 SGHSN and CDR2 HYEKVE. The junction had 3 bases not matched to a gene; V was cut back by 4 bases and J by 1 base. This CDR3 has 15 amino acids. The CDR3 loop reads CASSPTGGNTGQLYF. CDR3 DNA, as far as it was read: TGTGCCAGCTCCCCGACTGGGGGAAACACCGGGCAGCTCTAC.

A note on this clone: Gene names and germline match the mouse. Read coverage stops 1 residue before the CDR3 terminus; the germline J gene supplies the remainder. The rearrangement links TRBV26 to TRBJ1-2; 10 bases are a match to TRBD1. This CDR3 is 15 amino acids long. The ends lost 4 bases at V and 2 bases at J; junction bases unmatched: 4. CDR1 and CDR2 from the germline V gene are KGHPV and FQNQEV (reference sequence). CDR3 protein: CASSPPGQGNSDYTF. The CDR3 bases that were read are TGTGCCAGCAGTCCTCCGGGACAGGGGAACTCCGACTACACC.

About this clone itself: Genes and germline come from the mouse. The read ends 1 residue before the CDR3 terminus; that terminus is restored from the germline J gene. V is TRBV3 and J is TRBJ2-2; TRBD1 matches 7 bases. Trimming removed 4 bases from V and 1 base from J; junction bases left unmatched: 0. CDR3 length: 14 residues. The germline CDR1 and CDR2 sequences are SNHLY and FYNGKV (reference sequence). CDR3 bases read: TGTGCCAGCAGCTGGGACAGAAACACCGGGCAGCTCTAC. Its translation: CASSWDRNTGQLY. The whole CDR3 is CASSWDRNTGQLYF.

As for this clone: The genes are named according to mouse. From the germline J gene comes the end of the CDR3, since the read stops 1 residue before it. The gene calls are TRBV26 and TRBJ1-1; TRBD1 matches 7 bases. Per germline, CDR1 KGHPV and CDR2 FQNQEV (reference sequence). The CDR3 consists of 13 residues. With 5 bases clipped from V and 1 base from J, the junction kept 1 base outside the gene matches. The CDR3 bases that were read are TGTGCCAGCAGTGGGGACAGAAACACAGAAGTCTTC. Protein: CASSGDRNTEVF. The whole CDR3 region reads CASSGDRNTEVFF.

This clone was seen once. Mouse gene names and germline throughout. Sequencing ends 1 residue short of the CDR3 end; the germline J gene provides the rest. The chain links TRBV13-2 to TRBJ2-7, with 11 bases matching TRBD2. The ends lost 0 bases at V and 4 bases at J; junction bases unmatched: 3. Germline lookup yields CDR1 NNHNN and CDR2 SYGAGS (reference sequence). The CDR3 is 15 residues long. CDR3 region: CASGDEGDWGYEQYF. CDR3 bases read: TGTGCCAGCGGTGATGAAGGGGACTGGGGGTATGAACAGTAC.

As to this clone: Gene and germline names: mouse. CDR3 DNA, as far as it was read: TGTGCCAGCTCCCTCGGACAACTCTATGAACAGTAC. Protein product: CASSLGQLYEQY. The whole CDR3 protein is CASSLGQLYEQYF. The chain combines TRBV12-1 with TRBJ2-7, with D perhaps matching TRBD1 (5 bases). The CDR3 end falls 1 residue outside the read, so it is completed with the germline J gene. The V gene's germline CDR1 is SGHSN and CDR2 HYEKVE. The CDR3 runs 13 residues. V was pared by 4 bases and J by 3 bases, with 12 bases between.

Concerning this clone: Genes here carry mouse names. The CDR3 extends 1 residue past the end of the read, so its final part is completed from the germline J gene. The chain uses TRBV20 and TRBJ1-4; 7 positions match TRBD1. From germline, CDR1 is GFQATS and CDR2 STVNSAI. This CDR3 has 13 amino acids. The J segment lost 1 base and the V segment lost 6 bases, leaving 2 bases of the junction unmatched. CDR3 DNA (partial): TGTGGTGCGCGGACAGGTTCCAACGAAAGATTATTT. It translates to CGARTGSNERLF. Given in full, the CDR3 is CGARTGSNERLFF.